The source of this T cell receptor beta chain is a study of T cell clones after liver transplantation. As for the study in general: TCRbeta sequencing after a pre-transplant mixed lymphocyte reaction identified graft-donor-reactive clones, later tracked in post-transplant blood. Standard immunosuppression, with no induction, continued until 12-24 months after transplant. Study-level findings and limits: Graft donor-reactive T cells possibly entered the graft instead of undergoing deletion.

Thawed unstimulated PBMCs were FACS-sorted by CD3, CD4 and CD8 into two populations. Generated by immunoSEQ multiplex PCR, the TCRdb table keeps only in-frame clones and is missing some. The sample holds about 99,000 clones, approximately 79% seen once. J lost 1 base, V lost 5 bases, and 6 bases had no gene match. Germline values: CDR1 SGHTA, CDR2 FQGNSA. The CDR3 extends over 17 amino acids. As concerns this clone: Its antigen is still unknown.

The TCR sequence derives from a human patient who received a liver transplant. The T cells may partly be graft donor cells. The sequenced sample was CD4+ T cells from blood, obtained about 50 months after liver transplant. This rearrangement joins TRBV7-2 to TRBJ2-3, with 13 bases aligning to TRBD2. The CDR3 here is CASSPRTSGSGTDTQYF. In nucleotides, the CDR3 is TGTGCCAGCAGCCCACGGACTAGCGGGAGTGGCACAGATACGCAGTATTTT.